Following are 17 T cell receptor beta chains from one sample sequenced in a study of graft-versus-host responses after intestinal transplantation. These TCRs are of unknown antigen specificity. TCRdb's copy holds only in-frame clones and misses some; the assay was immunoSEQ multiplex PCR. The repertoire includes fewer than 130,000 clones, roughly 93% of them detected once, and about 0.51% sits in the top ten. The source was unstimulated CD8+ T cells sorted from spleen or lymph node cells, collected before intestinal transplant. The receptors here all came from a human donor who received an intestinal transplant.

The rearrangement joins TRBV5-1 to TRBJ2-7; a possible D gene is TRBD2 (6 bases). The CDR3 has 14 residues. The germline V gene has CDR1 SGHRS and CDR2 YFSETQ. V was trimmed by 2 bases and J by 3 bases, leaving 12 bases between them. CDR3 amino acids: CASSFGSEGYEQYF. The DNA of the CDR3 is TGCGCCAGCAGCTTCGGGAGCGAAGGCTACGAGCAGTACTTC.

The CDR3 DNA reads TGTGCCAGCAGTTTATCGGGAGGAGAGACCCAGTACTTC. It encodes CASSLSGGETQYF. The rearrangement joins TRBV27 to TRBJ2-5; a possible D gene is TRBD2 (6 bases). Looked up from germline, CDR1 is MNHEY and CDR2 is SMNVEV (reference sequence). The CDR3 spans 13 residues. V was trimmed by 0 bases and J by 4 bases, leaving 6 bases between them.

This clone has a handful of counts. The chain recombines TRBV2 with TRBJ2-7; TRBD2 agrees at 14 bases. CDR1 and CDR2 from the germline V gene are SNHLY and FYNNEI. The junction had 11 bases not matched to a gene; V was cut back by 6 bases and J by 1 base. This CDR3 region has 18 residues. Here the CDR3 DNA reads TGTGCCAGCAGGGGACTAGCGGGAGACCGCCATCGGTCCTACGAGCAGTACTTC. Protein sequence: CASRGLAGDRHRSYEQYF. The whole variable domain, filled in from reference TRBV2 and TRBJ2-7, reads EPEVTQTPSHQVTQMGQEVILRCVPISNHLYFYWYRQILGQKVEFLVSFYNNEISEKSEIFDDQFSVERPDGSNFTLKIRSTKLEDSAMYFCASRGLAGDRHRSYEQYFGPGTRLTVT.

The chain carries TRBV7-6 and TRBJ2-7; 14 nucleotides line up with TRBD2. This CDR3 contains 15 residues. Germline CDR1 and CDR2: SGHVS and FNYEAQ. The junction had 4 bases not matched to a gene; V was cut back by 4 bases and J by 5 bases. Here the CDR3 reads CASSSGLAGADEQYF. The CDR3 DNA reads as TGTGCCAGCAGCTCGGGACTAGCGGGAGCTGACGAGCAGTACTTC.

The V gene is TRBV30, the J gene TRBJ2-3, with 7 bases fitting TRBD1. J gave up 1 base and V 0 bases, and 7 bases lay outside the gene matches. The germline V gene encodes CDR1 GTSNPN and CDR2 SVGIG (reference sequence). The CDR3 runs to 16 residues. DNA of the CDR3: TGTGCCTGGAGTGTAAGGGGGCTGGGGCGCACAGATACGCAGTATTTT. Amino acid sequence: CAWSVRGLGRTDTQYF.

This clone came up once. The chain is built from TRBV5-4 and TRBJ2-7; D unresolved. CDR1 is SGHNT, CDR2 YYREEE, per germline (reference sequence). The V and J ends lost 5 bases and 3 bases respectively, with 6 bases between them. The CDR3 spans 11 residues. CDR3 nucleotide sequence: TGTGCCAGCAGTTCCCTCTACGAGCAGTACTTC. Its protein is CASSSLYEQYF.

DNA for the CDR3: TGTGCCAGCAGTTTGGGAGTTACGTTGTTGGATACGCAGTATTTT. Translating gives CASSLGVTLLDTQYF. V gene TRBV27 combines with J gene TRBJ2-3; TRBD2 is a possible D gene (5 bases). The germline gives CDR1 MNHEY, CDR2 SMNVEV (reference sequence). V was cut by 3 bases and J by 6 bases, with 16 bases left in between. The CDR3 runs to 15 residues.

This clone is a singleton in its sample. This chain joins TRBV9 and TRBJ1-2; D is unresolved. Germline lookup yields CDR1 SGDLS and CDR2 YYNGEE. Trimming removed 0 bases from V and 6 bases from J, with 18 bases in between. The CDR3 is made up of 16 amino acids. The CDR3 here is CASSVGAPERRNGYTF. Here the CDR3 DNA reads TGTGCCAGCAGCGTAGGTGCCCCTGAGCGGAGGAATGGCTACACCTTC.

The V gene is TRBV11-2, the J gene TRBJ2-1; the match to TRBD2 covers 13 bases. The V gene end was trimmed by 5 bases and the J gene end by 0 bases; junction bases not matched to a gene: 7. The CDR3 contains 18 residues. Per the germline V gene, CDR1 is SGHAT and CDR2 is FQNNGV. In nucleotides, the CDR3 is TGTGCCAGCAGCCAGGGACTAGCGGGGTTACTCTCCTACAATGAGCAGTTCTTC. It encodes CASSQGLAGLLSYNEQFF.

The chain is built from TRBV4-1 and TRBJ2-5; possible D gene TRBD2, 6 bases. Trimming took 0 bases from V and 2 from J, leaving 13 bases between them. CDR1 is MGHRA and CDR2 is YSYEKL in the germline V gene. The CDR3 runs 16 residues. As DNA, the CDR3 is TGCGCCAGCAGCCAAGAGGGCGGGGTAGCACAAGAGACCCAGTACTTC. This translates into CASSQEGGVAQETQYF.

This clone has just a few counts. The chain is built from TRBV7-2 and TRBJ2-7; TRBD2 is a possible D gene (6 bases). This CDR3 is built from 14 residues. Trimming removed 4 bases at V and 0 bases at J, with 10 bases between. Looked up from germline, CDR1 is SGHTA and CDR2 is FQGNSA. The CDR3 spells CASSSRDSSYEQYF. The CDR3 DNA is TGTGCCAGCAGCTCCCGGGACTCCTCCTACGAGCAGTACTTC.

This clone was recorded a few times. The chain carries TRBV6-5 and TRBJ1-2; D gene uncertain. The CDR3 sequence is 15 residues long. Trimming left V 1 base short and J 4 bases short, with 13 bases between. Germline loops: CDR1 MNHEY, CDR2 SVGAGI. DNA for the CDR3: TGTGCCAGCAGTTACTATGGAGAACTCCTCTATGGCTACACCTTC. It translates to CASSYYGELLYGYTF.

This chain connects TRBV27 to TRBJ2-7; D is possibly TRBD1 or TRBD2 (5 bases each). The CDR3 consists of 13 residues. V shed 5 bases and J shed 4 bases, with 12 bases lying between them. Germline assignment: CDR1 MNHEY and CDR2 SMNVEV (reference sequence). CDR3 loop: CASSLGAKYEQYF. The CDR3 DNA reads TGTGCCAGCAGTCTCGGGGCAAAGTACGAGCAGTACTTC.

Here the CDR3 DNA reads TGCAGCGTTTACGCCTACAATGAGCAGTTCTTC. This gives the protein CSVYAYNEQFF. V is TRBV29-1 and J is TRBJ2-1; D is ambiguous. CDR3 length: 11 residues. Trimming pared 5 bases from V and 2 bases from J, leaving 4 bases between. The germline CDR1 and CDR2 sequences are SQVTM and ANQGSEA.

V is TRBV2 and J is TRBJ2-1; 16 bases fit TRBD2. Germline V gene lookup returns CDR1 SNHLY and CDR2 FYNNEI. This CDR3 is built from 19 residues. V lost 1 base, J lost 3 bases, and 6 bases stayed unmatched. CDR3 loop: CASSEDGTSGGAFYNEQFF. The CDR3 DNA follows: TGTGCCAGCAGTGAAGATGGGACTAGCGGGGGGGCCTTCTACAATGAGCAGTTCTTC.

The sample holds one count of this clone. The chain is built from TRBV15 and TRBJ2-7, with TRBD2 matching 12 bases. The CDR3 contains 16 residues. Germline-derived CDR1 and CDR2 are LNHNV and YYDKDF (reference sequence). V was pared by 0 bases and J by 7 bases, with 7 bases of the junction left unmatched. CDR3 residues: CATSRDMTSGSEEQYF. CDR3 bases: TGTGCCACCAGCAGAGATATGACTAGCGGGAGTGAGGAGCAGTACTTC.

The chain joins TRBV30 to TRBJ1-1; D remains unclear. Germline V gene lookup returns CDR1 GTSNPN and CDR2 SVGIG (reference sequence). This CDR3 is 11 amino acids long. With 3 bases removed from V and 7 bases from J, the gap between germline ends came to 9 bases. The CDR3 DNA follows: TGTGCCTGGAGGGGAGGTTTTGAAGCTTTCTTT. Translating gives CAWRGGFEAFF.